This record looks at one T cell receptor (beta chain) sequence and its context. Its antigen is not identified. MiXCR, applied by TCRdb to the 5' RACE reads, yields one record per CDR3 protein. The sample comprises roughly 200,000 distinct CDR3 sequences, more than 8% of which are singletons, and roughly 3.5% rests with the top ten. The source of the sample is a study of T-cell memory formation after mild COVID-19. Study-level results: Contracting CD4+ clones sat mainly in CM and EM; CD8+ in EMRA.

The TCR sequence derives from a young man who had mild COVID-19 (a few samples of this study predate the infection). Cell type and time point are not known. Specimen: PBMCs or a T cell subset sorted from them (not recorded which).

This CDR3 is CASSVDQGGYEQYF. For the CDR3, the DNA is TGTGCCAGCAGCGTAGATCAGGGAGGGTACGAGCAGTACTTC. The V call is TRBV9, the J call TRBJ2-7, with 7 bases lining up with TRBD2. Germline loops: CDR1 SGDLS, CDR2 YYNGEE. This CDR3 region has 14 residues. The V and J ends lost 0 bases and 4 bases, in that order; junction bases with no gene match: 4.